The present T cell receptor (beta chain) was sequenced within a study of T-cell memory formation after mild COVID-19. Study at large: The TCR clusters were mostly specific to one donor.

The germline V gene has CDR1 SNHLY and CDR2 FYNNEI. Trimming cost V 3 bases and J 7 bases; bases outside gene matches: 12. This CDR3 has 16 residues. This clonotype was seen a handful of times. TCRdb reanalysed the 5' RACE reads using MiXCR and keeps one entry per CDR3 protein. The sample records about 430,000 distinct CDR3 sequences, approximately 24% being singletons. The sample taken for sequencing was PBMCs or a T cell subset sorted from them (not recorded which). This sequence joins TRBV2 and TRBJ2-1; 7 bases fit TRBD1. This receptor was taken from an adult woman who had mild COVID-19 (a few samples of this study predate the infection). Cell type and time point are not known. CDR3 sequence reads: CASSEQGDSVGNEQFF. CDR3 DNA: TGTGCCAGCAGTGAGCAGGGGGACAGTGTAGGAAATGAGCAGTTCTTC.